The 18 T cell receptor beta chains in this list originate from one sample, sequenced in a study of T cell changes during pregnancy in multiple sclerosis. Method: immunoSEQ multiplex PCR; TCRdb's copy keeps in-frame clones and lacks some. Of roughly 73,000 clones listed, more than 90% are singletons. The sequencing used peripheral blood, collected in the second trimester of pregnancy. Receptor source: a female donor in good health, enrolled as a control in a pregnancy study.

This chain uses TRBV7-2 with TRBJ1-2; 9 nucleotides line up with TRBD1. With 4 bases clipped from V and 14 bases from J, the junction kept 11 bases outside the gene matches. The CDR3 has 13 residues. Germline-derived CDR1 and CDR2 are SGHTA and FQGNSA. The CDR3 sequence is CASSSGTGQVETF. In DNA, the CDR3 is TGTGCCAGCAGCTCCGGGACAGGGCAAGTAGAAACCTTC.

The V and J genes are TRBV25-1 and TRBJ1-6, with a tentative D call TRBD1 (6 bases). Looked up from germline, CDR1 is MGHDK and CDR2 is SYGVNS. Trimming shortened V by 1 base and J by 14 bases, and 15 bases separated the two germline ends. The CDR3 totals 14 residues. The CDR3 DNA follows: TGTGCCAGCAGTGAATTGGTAGGCCCAGGGGCCCTCCACTTT. Residues: CASSELVGPGALHF.

In its sample, this clone was seen a few times. The V and J genes are TRBV7-3 and TRBJ2-4; the D gene is possibly TRBD2 (5 bases). This CDR3 contains 15 residues. The germline gives CDR1 SGHTA, CDR2 FQGTGA. Trimming took off 2 bases at V and 2 bases at J, with 10 bases between the two ends. CDR3: CASSLGSGTKNIQYF. CDR3 nucleotide sequence: TGTGCCAGCAGCTTAGGGTCGGGGACCAAAAACATTCAGTACTTC.

The rearrangement joins TRBV10-2 to TRBJ1-2; TRBD1 matches at 7 bases. The ends lost 6 bases at V and 8 bases at J; junction bases unmatched: 12. Germline loops: CDR1 WSHSY, CDR2 SAAADI. CDR3 length: 14 amino acids. The CDR3 here is CASSLGGTGAGYTF. The CDR3 DNA reads TGCGCCAGCAGCCTCGGGGGAACAGGGGCCGGCTACACCTTC.

J is TRBJ1-1 and V is TRBV5-5, with D perhaps TRBD1 (5 bases). Germline V gives CDR1 SGHKS, CDR2 YYEKEE (reference sequence). The CDR3 loop spans 13 amino acids. V was pared by 1 base and J by 4 bases, with 8 bases between. The CDR3 DNA reads as TGTGCCAGCAGCTTGTCCAGGGTCACTGAAGCTTTCTTT. Protein product: CASSLSRVTEAFF.

V is TRBV28 and J is TRBJ1-5; a possible D gene is TRBD1 (5 bases). Trimming removed 7 bases at V and 3 bases at J, with 13 bases between. The CDR3 consists of 14 residues. The germline V gene has CDR1 MDHEN and CDR2 SYDVKM. In nucleotides, the CDR3 is TGTGCCAGCACCCCCCCAGGGTACAATCAGCCCCAGCATTTT. This sequence encodes CASTPPGYNQPQHF.

The chain employs TRBV6-5 and TRBJ2-3, with 7 bases matching TRBD2. CDR3 length equals 13 residues. In germline, CDR1 is MNHEY, CDR2 SVGAGI. J lost 1 base, V lost 8 bases, and 3 bases had no gene match. CDR3 in amino acids: CASLAGGTDTQYF. Written as DNA, the CDR3 is TGTGCCAGCTTGGCGGGGGGCACAGATACGCAGTATTTT.

Worth noting for this clone: Germline is not matched at one junction end, which may reflect a read error. This sequence joins TRBV7-7 and TRBJ2-1, with 9 bases that match TRBD2. In germline, CDR1 is SSHAT, CDR2 FNYEAQ (reference sequence). The CDR3 sequence is 15 residues long. The CDR3 DNA reads as TGTGCTAGCAGCCCCGGTGTAGCGGGGGCCAATGAGCAGTTCTTC. Encoded protein: CASSPGVAGANEQFF. Full variable domain (missing parts from reference TRBV7-7 and TRBJ2-1): GAGVSQSPRYKVTKRGQDVTLRCDPISSHATLYWYQQALGQGPEFLTYFNYEAQPDKSGLPSDRFSAERPEGSISTLTIQRTEQRDSAMYRCASSPGVAGANEQFFGPGTRLTVL.

The rearrangement uses TRBV5-1 and TRBJ2-1, with D perhaps TRBD2 (7 bases). With 4 bases removed from V and 0 bases from J, the gap between germline ends came to 11 bases. CDR3 size: 15 residues. From germline, CDR1 is SGHRS and CDR2 YFSETQ. The CDR3 protein is CASSGGGSSYNEQFF. The CDR3 coding sequence is TGCGCCAGCAGCGGCGGGGGCAGCTCCTACAATGAGCAGTTCTTC.

The CDR3, as DNA: TGTGCCAGCAGCCAACAACCCGGACAAGGAAACTACGAGCAGTACTTC. This translates into CASSQQPGQGNYEQYF. The chain employs TRBV14 and TRBJ2-7; TRBD1 might be the D (5 bases). The ends were cut back, 2 bases at V and 3 bases at J, with 17 bases in the middle. CDR1 is SGHDN, CDR2 FVKESK, per germline. The CDR3 covers 16 residues.

With respect to this clone: Other DNA sequences in the same sample also yield this CDR3. This rearrangement joins TRBV11-2 to TRBJ1-6, with D tentatively TRBD1 (5 bases). This CDR3 is 13 amino acids long. In germline, CDR1 is SGHAT, CDR2 FQNNGV. V lost 3 bases and J lost 9, with 9 bases in between. CDR3 region: CASSLGGVSPLHF. The CDR3 nucleotides are TGTGCCAGCAGCTTGGGGGGGGTTTCACCCCTCCACTTT. The full variable domain, completed using reference TRBV11-2 and TRBJ1-6, is EAGVAQSPRYKIIEKRQSVAFWCNPISGHATLYWYQQILGQGPKLLIQFQNNGVVDDSQLPKDRFSAERLKGVDSTLKIQPAKLEDSAVYLCASSLGGVSPLHFGNGTRLTVT.

J is TRBJ1-5 and V is TRBV15; TRBD1 is a possible D gene (6 bases). CDR1 is LNHNV and CDR2 is YYDKDF in the germline V gene (reference sequence). The length of the CDR3 is 13 residues. The V and J ends lost 5 bases and 8 bases respectively, with 13 bases between them. Here the CDR3 DNA reads TGTGCCACCAGCCGGGGATCAGGGGAGCCCCAGCATTTT. This codes for CATSRGSGEPQHF.

The J gene is TRBJ1-5, the V gene TRBV4-3; D unresolved. CDR3 size: 13 residues. In germline, CDR1 is LGHNA, CDR2 YSLEER. With 0 bases removed from V and 5 bases from J, the gap between germline ends came to 5 bases. The CDR3 is CASSQERDQPQHF. CDR3 DNA: TGCGCCAGCAGCCAAGAGCGCGATCAGCCCCAGCATTTT.

This clone was recorded only once. The chain is built from TRBV6-5 and TRBJ1-5, with D possibly being TRBD1 (5 bases). Germline-derived CDR1 and CDR2 are MNHEY and SVGAGI. V was pared by 6 bases and J by 4 bases, with 16 bases between. The CDR3 is 15 amino acids. The CDR3 coding sequence is TGTGCCAGCAGCCCCCGGGGCCGGGGGAATCAGCCCCAGCATTTT. Encoded protein: CASSPRGRGNQPQHF.

The genes are TRBV5-6 and TRBJ2-5; D gene uncertain. V lost 4 bases to trimming and J lost 5 bases, with 15 bases between them. Germline lookup yields CDR1 SGHDT and CDR2 YYEEEE. The CDR3 is made up of 14 amino acids. CDR3 residues: CASSPVTGWETQYF. The CDR3 region has the DNA TGTGCCAGCAGCCCAGTGACCGGGTGGGAGACCCAGTACTTC.

This clone appeared a single time. The chain is built from TRBV7-2 and TRBJ1-2; maybe TRBD1 (6 bases). This CDR3 is built from 15 residues. Germline CDR1 reads SGHTA; CDR2 reads FQGNSA. V was shortened by 4 bases and J by 4 bases, with 16 bases between the two germline ends. CDR3 sequence reads: CASSSPATGRYGYTF. Written as DNA, the CDR3 is TGTGCCAGCAGCTCCCCCGCGACAGGACGCTATGGCTACACCTTC.

V is TRBV7-2 and J is TRBJ1-5, with D possibly being TRBD1 (5 bases). In germline, CDR1 is SGHTA, CDR2 FQGNSA. The CDR3 spans 16 residues. Trimming left V 5 bases short and J 6 bases short, with 20 bases between. The CDR3 DNA reads TGTGCCAGCAGCCCCGCGGGACGGCGAAAAACTCAGCCCCAGCATTTT. It codes for CASSPAGRRKTQPQHF.

The gene calls are TRBV27 and TRBJ2-7; 11 nucleotides line up with TRBD1. The germline CDR1 and CDR2 sequences are MNHEY and SMNVEV (reference sequence). Unmatched junction bases numbered 11, after V lost 5 bases and J lost 8 bases. The CDR3 loop spans 15 amino acids. The CDR3 loop is CASSRAGQGAKQQYF. CDR3 bases: TGTGCCAGCAGTCGGGCCGGACAGGGGGCAAAGCAGCAGTACTTC.